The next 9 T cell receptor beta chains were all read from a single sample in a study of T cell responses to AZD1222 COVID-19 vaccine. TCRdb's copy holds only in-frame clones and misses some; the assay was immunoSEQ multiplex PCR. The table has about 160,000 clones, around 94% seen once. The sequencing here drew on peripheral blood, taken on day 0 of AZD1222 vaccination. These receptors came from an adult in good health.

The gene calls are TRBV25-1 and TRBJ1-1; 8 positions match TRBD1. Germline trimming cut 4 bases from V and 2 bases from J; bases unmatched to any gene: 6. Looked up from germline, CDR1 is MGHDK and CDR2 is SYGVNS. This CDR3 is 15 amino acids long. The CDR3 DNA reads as TGTGCCAGCAGTGCCCCGACAGGGGCAAACACTGAAGCTTTCTTT. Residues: CASSAPTGANTEAFF.

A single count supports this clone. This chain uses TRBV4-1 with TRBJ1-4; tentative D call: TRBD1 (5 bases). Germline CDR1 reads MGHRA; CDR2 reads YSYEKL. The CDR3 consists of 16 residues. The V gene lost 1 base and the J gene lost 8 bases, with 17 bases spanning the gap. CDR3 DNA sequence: TGCGCCAGCAGCCAAGCATTGGGGGGGTCATGGGAAAAACTGTTTTTT. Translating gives CASSQALGGSWEKLFF.

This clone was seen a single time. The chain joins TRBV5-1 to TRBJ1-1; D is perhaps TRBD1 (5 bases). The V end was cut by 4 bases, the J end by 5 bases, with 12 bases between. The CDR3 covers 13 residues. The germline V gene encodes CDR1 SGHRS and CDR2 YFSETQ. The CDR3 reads CASSEGRATEAFF. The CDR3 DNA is TGCGCCAGCAGCGAGGGGAGGGCGACTGAAGCTTTCTTT. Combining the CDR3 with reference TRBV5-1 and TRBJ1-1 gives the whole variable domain KAGVTQTPRYLIKTRGQQVTLSCSPISGHRSVSWYQQTPGQGLQFLFEYFSETQRNKGNFPGRFSGRQFSNSRSEMNVSTLELGDSALYLCASSEGRATEAFFGQGTRLTVV.

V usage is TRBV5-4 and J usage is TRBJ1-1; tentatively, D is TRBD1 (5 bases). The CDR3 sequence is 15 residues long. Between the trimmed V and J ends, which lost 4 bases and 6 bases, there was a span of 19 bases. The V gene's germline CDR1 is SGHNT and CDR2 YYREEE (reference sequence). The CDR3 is CASSLVGTLGAEAFF. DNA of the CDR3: TGTGCCAGCAGCCTGGTAGGGACCCTAGGCGCTGAAGCTTTCTTT.

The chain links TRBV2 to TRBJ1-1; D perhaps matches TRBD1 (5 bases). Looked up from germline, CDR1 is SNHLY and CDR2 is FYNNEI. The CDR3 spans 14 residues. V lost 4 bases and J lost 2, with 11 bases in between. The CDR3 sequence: CASSVSGSNTEAFF. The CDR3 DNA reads TGTGCCAGCAGTGTCTCAGGGTCTAACACTGAAGCTTTCTTT.

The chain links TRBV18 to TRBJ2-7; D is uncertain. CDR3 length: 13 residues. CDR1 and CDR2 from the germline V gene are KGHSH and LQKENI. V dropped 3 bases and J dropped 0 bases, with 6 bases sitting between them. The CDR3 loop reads CASSPLSSYEQYV. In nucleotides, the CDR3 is TGTGCCAGCTCACCCTTAAGCTCCTACGAGCAGTACGTC.

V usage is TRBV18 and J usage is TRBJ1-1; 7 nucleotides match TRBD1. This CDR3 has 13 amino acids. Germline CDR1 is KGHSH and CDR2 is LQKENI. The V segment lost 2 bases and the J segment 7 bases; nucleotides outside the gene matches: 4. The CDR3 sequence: CASSPGDSYEAFF. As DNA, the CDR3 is TGTGCCAGCTCACCAGGGGACAGTTATGAAGCTTTCTTT.

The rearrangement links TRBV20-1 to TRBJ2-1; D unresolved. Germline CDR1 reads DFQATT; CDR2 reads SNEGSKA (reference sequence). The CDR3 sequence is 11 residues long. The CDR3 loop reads CRASHPNEQFF. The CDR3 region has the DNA TGCAGGGCCAGCCACCCCAATGAGCAGTTCTTC.

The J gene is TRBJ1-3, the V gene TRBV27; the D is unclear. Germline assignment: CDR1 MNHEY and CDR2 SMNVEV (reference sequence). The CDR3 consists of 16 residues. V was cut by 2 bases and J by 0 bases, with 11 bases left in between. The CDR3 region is CASSLSWGYSGNTIYF. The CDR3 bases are TGTGCCAGCAGTTTAAGTTGGGGATACTCTGGAAACACCATATATTTT.